The entry below describes one T cell receptor beta chain. CDR1 is SEHNR, CDR2 FQNEAQ, per germline (reference sequence). V shed 2 bases and J shed 4 bases, with 4 bases lying between them. This CDR3 has 12 residues. This sample was included in a study of T cell responses to AZD1222 COVID-19 vaccine. Libraries were prepared by immunoSEQ multiplex PCR; TCRdb keeps only in-frame clonotypes and omits some of them. The sample contains about 85,000 clones, 91% of which appear only once. This TCR was sampled from an adult who received the AZD1222 COVID-19 vaccine. The material was peripheral blood, obtained 28 days after the second AZD1222 dose. The chain employs TRBV7-9 and TRBJ2-3; D call uncertain. CDR3: CASSLRSDTQYF. The CDR3 DNA is TGTGCCAGCAGCTTACGCTCAGATACGCAGTATTTT.